This T cell receptor beta chain came from a study of human T cells and chemical hapten exposure. Study outcomes and limitations: Among expanded TCRs, significantly more large CDR3 similarity clusters formed than among controls.

Time point of the sample: pre-sensitization, week 0. Noted treatment: therapeutic diphenylcyclopropenone sensitization with weekly scalp DPC. Germline V lookup: CDR1 DFQATT, CDR2 SNEGSKA (reference sequence). The V gene lost 0 bases and the J gene lost 5 bases, with 13 bases spanning the gap. The CDR3 has 14 amino acids. This clonotype has only a few counts. Its antigen is currently unknown. TCRdb fed the RACE reads into MiXCR, producing one record per CDR3 protein. The data contain 350,000 to 400,000 distinct CDR3 sequences, 4.5% to 5.5% of them singletons. Sequences were derived from whole blood, sampled in connection with sensitization to the hapten diphenylcyclopropenone (DPC). The rearrangement joins TRBV20-1 to TRBJ1-1, with D tentatively TRBD1 (5 bases). The receptor was isolated from a woman between 50 and 59 years old with alopecia areata. Some clones in this sample may be carry-over from other donors' samples. The CDR3 loop reads CSARDFRVGTEAFF. CDR3 coding DNA: TGCAGTGCTAGAGATTTCAGGGTTGGGACTGAAGCTTTCTTT.